One and the same sample provided the 15 T cell receptor beta chains below, sequenced in a study of cytomegalovirus exposure and HLA in healthy donors. Using immunoSEQ multiplex PCR, the repertoire was profiled, and TCRdb retains in-frame clones only, with some absent. Here the sample spans about 98,000 clones, approximately 90% being singletons. Material for sequencing was PBMCs. The receptors derive from a woman in her thirties in good health and CMV-seronegative.

Details on this clone: Within the sample, other DNA sequences also encode this same CDR3. The chain is built from TRBV20-1 and TRBJ1-4; D ambiguous. V was shortened by 6 bases and J by 3 bases, with 5 bases between the two germline ends. The CDR3 runs 11 residues. The germline gives CDR1 DFQATT, CDR2 SNEGSKA (reference sequence). The CDR3 DNA sequence: TGCAGTGCCCGTTCTAATGAAAAACTGTTTTTT. Translated, it gives CSARSNEKLFF.

This clone was seen a handful of times. The chain joins TRBV4-2 to TRBJ1-2; 7 nucleotides match TRBD1. The CDR3 is 16 amino acids. Trimming removed 4 bases from V and 0 bases from J; junction bases left unmatched: 8. Germline V CDR1 and CDR2: LGHNA, YNFKEQ. CDR3 protein: CASSPLTGVSNYGYTF. CDR3 nucleotide sequence: TGTGCCAGCAGCCCCCTTACAGGGGTGTCTAACTATGGCTACACCTTC.

The chain carries TRBV18 and TRBJ2-7; TRBD2 is a possible D gene (6 bases). Germline CDR1 is KGHSH and CDR2 is LQKENI. CDR3 length: 15 residues. V lost 6 bases and J 0 bases, leaving 15 bases between the germline ends. CDR3 region: CASSQQGSGSYEQYF. The CDR3 bases are TGTGCCAGCTCGCAGCAGGGTAGCGGCTCCTACGAGCAGTACTTC.

This clone came up once. V gene TRBV28 combines with J gene TRBJ2-3, with TRBD1 as a possible D gene (6 bases). The CDR3 covers 14 residues. Per the germline V gene, CDR1 is MDHEN and CDR2 is SYDVKM. Trimming took off 6 bases at V and 4 bases at J, with 14 bases between the two ends. The CDR3 sequence is CASRILGGSDTQYF. The CDR3 DNA reads as TGTGCCAGCAGAATTTTAGGGGGATCAGATACGCAGTATTTT.

The chain recombines TRBV18 with TRBJ1-2; TRBD1 is a possible D gene (6 bases). V lost 0 bases and J lost 5, with 13 bases in between. CDR1 KGHSH and CDR2 LQKENI come from the germline V gene. This CDR3 has 15 residues. CDR3 region: CASSPPGTGWYGYTF. The CDR3 bases are TGTGCCAGCTCACCACCTGGAACAGGGTGGTATGGCTACACCTTC.

This clone has more than one count but fewer than ten. The chain uses TRBV29-1 and TRBJ1-2; 8 bases match TRBD1. Trimming cost V 2 bases and J 5 bases; bases outside gene matches: 1. There are 12 residues in the CDR3. Germline V gene data show CDR1 as SQVTM and CDR2 as ANQGSEA. The CDR3 reads CSVERQGYGYTF. Here the CDR3 DNA reads TGCAGCGTTGAAAGACAGGGGTATGGCTACACCTTC.

The chain links TRBV6-5 to TRBJ2-5; D may be TRBD1 (8 bases). This CDR3 spans 15 amino acids. The V end lost 2 bases, the J end lost 5 bases, and 15 bases lay between the germline ends. Germline assignment: CDR1 MNHEY and CDR2 SVGAGI. The CDR3 sequence is CASSYLGQGGETQYF. As DNA, the CDR3 is TGTGCCAGCAGTTACCTCGGACAGGGAGGGGAGACCCAGTACTTC.

The V and J genes are TRBV29-1 and TRBJ1-2; TRBD1 aligns across 9 bases. The CDR3 runs to 13 residues. V shed 6 bases and J 8 bases; nucleotides not matched to a gene: 10. Germline V gene data show CDR1 as SQVTM and CDR2 as ANQGSEA. CDR3 in amino acids: CSVSGGTGIGYTF. The CDR3, as DNA: TGCAGCGTGTCAGGGGGGACAGGGATCGGCTACACCTTC.

The V gene is TRBV18, the J gene TRBJ2-7; D is possibly TRBD1 (6 bases). The CDR3 contains 13 residues. Per germline, CDR1 KGHSH and CDR2 LQKENI. Deletions cut 3 bases from V and 7 bases from J, with 13 bases between. Written as DNA, the CDR3 is TGTGCCAGCTCACCTCTTGGGGGCTGGGAGCAGTACTTC. The encoded protein is CASSPLGGWEQYF.

The chain has TRBV7-9 and TRBJ1-5; 9 bases are a match to TRBD1. The V gene's germline CDR1 is SEHNR and CDR2 FQNEAQ (reference sequence). The CDR3 runs 17 residues. Unmatched junction bases numbered 8, after V lost 1 base and J lost 4 bases. The CDR3 loop is CASSLDSTGGKNQPQHF. CDR3 sequence (DNA): TGTGCCAGCAGCTTAGATTCGACAGGGGGGAAAAATCAGCCCCAGCATTTT.

The chain uses TRBV5-1 and TRBJ1-5; no definite D call. This CDR3 is 14 amino acids long. The germline V gene has CDR1 SGHRS and CDR2 YFSETQ. V lost 1 base and J 5 bases, leaving 10 bases between the germline ends. CDR3 nucleotides: TGCGCCAGCAGCTTGTACCTGGGAGATCAGCCCCAGCATTTT. Its protein is CASSLYLGDQPQHF.

This sequence joins TRBV4-1 and TRBJ2-3; TRBD2 matches at 11 bases. Germline V gene sequence: CDR1 MGHRA, CDR2 YSYEKL. The length of the CDR3 is 16 residues. Trimming at V came to 0 bases and at J to 4 bases, leaving 3 bases not matched to a gene. CDR3 residues: CASSQDSGGAADTQYF. The CDR3 DNA follows: TGCGCCAGCAGCCAAGATAGCGGGGGGGCTGCAGATACGCAGTATTTT.

This chain uses TRBV7-6 with TRBJ1-3; D gene uncertain. V was clipped by 5 bases and J by 1 base, with 12 bases between them. Germline values: CDR1 SGHVS, CDR2 FNYEAQ. This CDR3 spans 15 amino acids. CDR3 region: CASSPAAGSGNTIYF. CDR3 coding DNA: TGTGCCAGCAGCCCAGCGGCGGGTTCTGGAAACACCATATATTTT. The full variable domain, its missing parts supplied by reference TRBV7-6 and TRBJ1-3, is GAGVSQSPRYKVTKRGQDVALRCDPISGHVSLYWYRQALGQGPEFLTYFNYEAQQDKSGLPNDRFSAERPEGSISTLTIQRTEQRDSAMYRCASSPAAGSGNTIYFGEGSWLTVV.

The V call is TRBV7-9, the J call TRBJ1-1; 8 positions match TRBD1. CDR1 and CDR2 (germline): SEHNR, FQNEAQ (reference sequence). CDR3 length: 15 residues. With 1 base clipped from V and 3 bases from J, the junction kept 4 bases outside the gene matches. CDR3 nucleotide sequence: TGTGCCAGCAGCTTAGACAGGGGGGGATACACTGAAGCTTTCTTT. Encoded protein: CASSLDRGGYTEAFF.

V and J are TRBV5-8 and TRBJ1-2; D is undetermined. The V end was cut by 5 bases, the J end by 1 base, with 9 bases between. CDR1 SGHTS and CDR2 YDEGEE come from the germline V gene. The CDR3 spans 13 residues. In nucleotides, the CDR3 is TGTGCCAGCAGACCCGGGATTAACTATGGCTACACCTTC. Translating it yields CASRPGINYGYTF.